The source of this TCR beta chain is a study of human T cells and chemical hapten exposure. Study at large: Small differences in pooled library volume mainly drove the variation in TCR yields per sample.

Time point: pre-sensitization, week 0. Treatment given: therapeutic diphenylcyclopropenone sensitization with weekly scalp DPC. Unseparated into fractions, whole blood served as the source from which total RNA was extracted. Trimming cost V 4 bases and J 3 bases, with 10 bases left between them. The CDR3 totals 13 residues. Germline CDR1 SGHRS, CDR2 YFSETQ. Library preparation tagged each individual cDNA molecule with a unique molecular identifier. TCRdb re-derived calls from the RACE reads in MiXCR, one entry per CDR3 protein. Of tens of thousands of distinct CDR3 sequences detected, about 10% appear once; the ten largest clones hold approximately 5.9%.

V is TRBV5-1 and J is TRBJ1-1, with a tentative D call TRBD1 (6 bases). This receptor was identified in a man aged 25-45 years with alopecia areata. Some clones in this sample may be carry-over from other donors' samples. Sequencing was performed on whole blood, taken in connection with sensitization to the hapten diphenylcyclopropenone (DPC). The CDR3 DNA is TGCGCCAGCAGCATAGCAGGGGACACTGAAGCTTTCTTT. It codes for CASSIAGDTEAFF.